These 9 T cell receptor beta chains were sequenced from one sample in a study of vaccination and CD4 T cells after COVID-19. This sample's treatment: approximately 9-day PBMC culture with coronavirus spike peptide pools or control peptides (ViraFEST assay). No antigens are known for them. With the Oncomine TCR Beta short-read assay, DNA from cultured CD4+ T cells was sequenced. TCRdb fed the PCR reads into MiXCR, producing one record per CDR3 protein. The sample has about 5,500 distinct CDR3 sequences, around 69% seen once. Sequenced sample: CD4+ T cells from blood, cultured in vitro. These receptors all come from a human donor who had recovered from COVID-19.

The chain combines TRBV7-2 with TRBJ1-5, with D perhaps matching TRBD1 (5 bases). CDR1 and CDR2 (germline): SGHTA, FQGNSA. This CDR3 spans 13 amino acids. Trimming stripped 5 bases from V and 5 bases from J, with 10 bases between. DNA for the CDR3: TGTACCAGCAGCCTTCGGGGCGATCAGCCCCAGCATTTT. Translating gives CTSSLRGDQPQHF.

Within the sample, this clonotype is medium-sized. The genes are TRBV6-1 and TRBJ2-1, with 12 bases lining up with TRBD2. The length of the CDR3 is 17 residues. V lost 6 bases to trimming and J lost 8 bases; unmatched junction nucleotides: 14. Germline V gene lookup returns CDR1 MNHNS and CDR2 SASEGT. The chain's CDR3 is CASSTSRLAGGPDEQFF. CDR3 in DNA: TGTGCCAGCAGCACCTCTCGGCTAGCGGGGGGGCCGGATGAGCAGTTCTTC.

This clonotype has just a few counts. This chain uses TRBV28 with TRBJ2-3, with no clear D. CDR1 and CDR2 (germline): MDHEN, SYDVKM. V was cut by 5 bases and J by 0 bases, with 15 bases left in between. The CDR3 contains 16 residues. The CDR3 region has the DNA TGTGCCAGCAGTCCATCACAGCTCAGCAGCACAGATACGCAGTATTTT. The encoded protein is CASSPSQLSSTDTQYF.

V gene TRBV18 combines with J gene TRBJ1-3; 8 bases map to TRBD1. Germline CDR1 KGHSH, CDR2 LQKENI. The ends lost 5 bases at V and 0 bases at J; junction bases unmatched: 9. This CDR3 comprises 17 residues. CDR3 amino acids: CASSATGGKSSGNTIYF. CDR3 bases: TGTGCCAGCTCAGCCACAGGGGGGAAGAGCTCTGGAAACACCATATATTTT.

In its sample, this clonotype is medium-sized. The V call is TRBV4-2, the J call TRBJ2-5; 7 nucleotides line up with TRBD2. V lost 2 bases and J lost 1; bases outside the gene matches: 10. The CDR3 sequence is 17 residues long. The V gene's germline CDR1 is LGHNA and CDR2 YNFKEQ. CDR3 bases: TGTGCCAGCAGCCAAAATGGGCTAGCGGCCTCCCAAGAGACCCAGTACTTC. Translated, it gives CASSQNGLAASQETQYF.

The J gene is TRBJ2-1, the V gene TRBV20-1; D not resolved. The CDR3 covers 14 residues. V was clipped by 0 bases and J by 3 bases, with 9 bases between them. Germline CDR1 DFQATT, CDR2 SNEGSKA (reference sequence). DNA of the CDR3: TGCAGTGCTAGAGACAGAGCCGGCTACAATGAGCAGTTCTTC. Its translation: CSARDRAGYNEQFF.

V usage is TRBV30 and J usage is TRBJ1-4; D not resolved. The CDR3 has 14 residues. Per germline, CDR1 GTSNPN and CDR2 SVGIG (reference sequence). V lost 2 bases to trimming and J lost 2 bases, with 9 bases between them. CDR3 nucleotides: TGTGCCTGGAGTTTCCTGGGTACTAATGAAAAACTGTTTTTT. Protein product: CAWSFLGTNEKLFF.

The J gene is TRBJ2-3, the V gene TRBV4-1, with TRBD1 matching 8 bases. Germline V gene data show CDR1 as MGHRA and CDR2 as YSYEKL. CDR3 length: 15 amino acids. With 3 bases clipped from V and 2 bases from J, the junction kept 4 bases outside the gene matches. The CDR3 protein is CASSHRGQVTDTQYF. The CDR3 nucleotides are TGCGCCAGCAGCCACCGGGGACAGGTCACAGATACGCAGTATTTT.

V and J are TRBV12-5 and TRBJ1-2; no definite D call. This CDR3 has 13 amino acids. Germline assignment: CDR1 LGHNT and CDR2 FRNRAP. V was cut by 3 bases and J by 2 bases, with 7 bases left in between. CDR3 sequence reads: CASGFLVNYGYTF. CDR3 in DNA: TGTGCTAGTGGTTTTTTGGTGAACTATGGCTACACCTTC.